Below, 10 T cell receptor beta chains from the same sample are listed, as sequenced in a study of graft-versus-host responses after intestinal transplantation. Their antigens are not known. The assay was immunoSEQ multiplex PCR, and TCRdb's table has in-frame clones only and misses some. Of about 81,000 clones listed, roughly 90% were seen once; the top ten hold 0.3% to 0.35%. The source was unstimulated CD4+ T cells sorted from spleen or lymph node cells, collected before transplant. The receptors come from a human donor who was the organ donor for an intestinal transplant.

The gene calls are TRBV25-1 and TRBJ2-4, with 9 bases that match TRBD2. V lost 1 base and J lost 2; bases outside the gene matches: 6. The CDR3 has 17 residues. Germline CDR1 reads MGHDK; CDR2 reads SYGVNS. The chain's CDR3 is CASSELGAGGPKNIQYF. The CDR3 DNA reads as TGTGCCAGCAGTGAATTAGGAGCGGGAGGCCCCAAAAACATTCAGTACTTC. Supplemented by reference TRBV25-1 and TRBJ2-4, the full variable domain reads EADIYQTPRYLVIGTGKKITLECSQTMGHDKMYWYQQDPGMELHLIHYSYGVNSTEKGDLSSESTVSRIRTEHFPLTLESARPSHTSQYLCASSELGAGGPKNIQYFGAGTRLSVL.

In this sample, this clone turned up once. The chain links TRBV5-1 to TRBJ2-2; tentative D call: TRBD2 (5 bases). This CDR3 has 15 amino acids. The V gene lost 1 base and the J gene lost 6 bases, with 13 bases spanning the gap. Looked up from germline, CDR1 is SGHRS and CDR2 is YFSETQ. In DNA form, the CDR3 reads TGCGCCAGCAGCTTGAGTCGGGGTGATGCCGGGGAGCTGTTTTTT. Residues: CASSLSRGDAGELFF.

J is TRBJ2-5 and V is TRBV11-3; D remains ambiguous. The CDR3 is 13 residues long. Trimming pared 1 base from V and 2 bases from J, leaving 5 bases between. Germline CDR1 and CDR2: SGHNT and YENEEA. The CDR3 protein is CASSLGLQETQYF. For the CDR3, the DNA is TGTGCCAGCAGCTTAGGACTTCAAGAGACCCAGTACTTC.

The V call is TRBV12-5, the J call TRBJ2-7; 10 bases align to TRBD1. V shed 0 bases and J 1 base; nucleotides not matched to a gene: 3. There are 16 residues in the CDR3. Germline CDR1 is LGHNT and CDR2 is FRNRAP. Here the CDR3 reads CASGLVGDRGSYEQYF. The CDR3 coding sequence is TGTGCTAGTGGTTTGGTAGGGGACAGGGGTTCCTACGAGCAGTACTTC.

DNA for the CDR3: TGCGCCAGCAGCTTGGTGGCTAGCGCCCCGGGGGTCGGGGAGCTGTTTTTT. Its translation: CASSLVASAPGVGELFF. The chain combines TRBV5-1 with TRBJ2-2, with TRBD2 as a possible D gene (6 bases). Germline V gene data show CDR1 as SGHRS and CDR2 as YFSETQ. The CDR3 covers 17 residues. V gave up 0 bases and J gave up 7 bases, with 19 bases separating them. The full variable domain, in which reference TRBV5-1 and TRBJ2-2 provide the parts outside the CDR3, is KAGVTQTPRYLIKTRGQQVTLSCSPISGHRSVSWYQQTPGQGLQFLFEYFSETQRNKGNFPGRFSGRQFSNSRSEMNVSTLELGDSALYLCASSLVASAPGVGELFFGEGSRLTVL.

This clone was counted once. This chain connects TRBV18 to TRBJ1-1; D perhaps matches TRBD1 (6 bases). The CDR3 spans 14 residues. V was cut by 3 bases and J by 6 bases, with 14 bases left in between. Germline V gene lookup returns CDR1 KGHSH and CDR2 LQKENI. The CDR3 is CASSPYTGHPEAFF. In DNA, the CDR3 is TGTGCCAGCTCACCGTACACAGGGCATCCTGAAGCTTTCTTT.

The gene calls are TRBV2 and TRBJ2-5; tentative D call: TRBD1 (5 bases). Trimming removed 1 base from V and 4 bases from J, with 10 bases in between. This CDR3 is 14 amino acids long. Germline values: CDR1 SNHLY, CDR2 FYNNEI. The CDR3 DNA reads TGTGCCAGCAGTGAAGAAGGGGTGAGAGAGACCCAGTACTTC. This codes for CASSEEGVRETQYF. Using reference TRBV2 and TRBJ2-5 for the parts outside the CDR3, the full variable domain is EPEVTQTPSHQVTQMGQEVILRCVPISNHLYFYWYRQILGQKVEFLVSFYNNEISEKSEIFDDQFSVERPDGSNFTLKIRSTKLEDSAMYFCASSEEGVRETQYFGPGTRLLVL.

This chain joins TRBV7-3 and TRBJ1-4; tentative D call: TRBD1 (6 bases). CDR1 is SGHTA and CDR2 is FQGTGA in the germline V gene. This CDR3 comprises 13 residues. Deletions cut 5 bases from V and 7 bases from J, with 11 bases between. The chain's CDR3 is CASSTGRGEKLFF. The CDR3 DNA reads as TGTGCCAGCAGCACAGGGAGGGGTGAAAAACTGTTTTTT.

J is TRBJ1-1 and V is TRBV5-5, with TRBD1 matching 10 bases. The CDR3 totals 14 residues. V gave up 4 bases and J gave up 7 bases; unmatched junction bases: 7. Germline-derived CDR1 and CDR2 are SGHKS and YYEKEE (reference sequence). This chain's CDR3 is CASSRKGTGDEAFF. CDR3 DNA sequence: TGTGCCAGCAGCCGTAAAGGGACAGGGGATGAAGCTTTCTTT.

The V and J genes are TRBV7-9 and TRBJ2-3, with 8 bases matching TRBD1. The CDR3 runs to 19 residues. V shed 7 bases, J shed 11 bases, and the junction held 29 bases outside the gene matches. CDR1 is SEHNR and CDR2 is FQNEAQ in the germline V gene (reference sequence). The CDR3 coding sequence is TGTGCCAGCAACTCTCCCCCGCGCCGGGACAGGACTTCTTCAGTTGGGCAGTATTTT. It is translated as CASNSPPRRDRTSSVGQYF.